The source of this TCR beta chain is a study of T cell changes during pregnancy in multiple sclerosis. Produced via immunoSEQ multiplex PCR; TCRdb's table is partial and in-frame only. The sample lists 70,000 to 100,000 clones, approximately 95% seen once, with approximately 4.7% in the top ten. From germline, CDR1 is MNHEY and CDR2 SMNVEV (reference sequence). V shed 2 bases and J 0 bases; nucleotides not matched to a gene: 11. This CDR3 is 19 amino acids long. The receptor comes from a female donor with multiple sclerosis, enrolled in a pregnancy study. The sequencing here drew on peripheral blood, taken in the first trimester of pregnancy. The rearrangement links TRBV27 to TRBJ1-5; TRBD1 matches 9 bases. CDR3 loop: CASSLGGTGRMYSNQPQHF. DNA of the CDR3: TGTGCCAGCAGTTTAGGAGGGACAGGGAGGATGTATAGCAATCAGCCCCAGCATTTT.